Given below is one T cell receptor (beta chain) in context. It lacks a known antigen. Base qualities are missing; no much larger clone stands one base away. Each collaborating institution followed its own protocols to collect whole blood in K2EDTA tubes. For TCRbeta analysis, collaborators shipped samples as frozen whole blood, isolated PBMCs, or DNA extracted from either of those sample types. The immunoSEQ Assay, a bias-controlled multiplex PCR, was used to amplify TCRbeta CDR3 regions from genomic DNA. Processing in the source paper ran as follows. Within the assay, amplification of reference gene primers was used to estimate how many nucleated cells each sample contained. Sequence reads were collapsed and filtered to measure the absolute abundance of every unique TCRbeta CDR3 rearrangement. Productive Simpson clonality was computed per sample as the square root of Simpson's diversity index over productive rearrangements. TCRdb carries this immuneACCESS record with in-frame sequences only. Its versions omit some clonotypes, under half of them owing to an unresolved V gene in the studies checked, with the rest unexplained. That table supplies the V and J calls and clone size; D and trimming were determined from the DNA. The sample table lists some 100,000 clones, roughly nine tenths of them with a count of one. The ten biggest clones cover more than 6% of the sample.

The entry originates in a study of blood T cell repertoires in COVID-19 (TCRdb year 2020). Regarding the complete study: The collaborator samples originated in the United States, Italy and Spain and spanned the acute and convalescent phases of COVID-19. The dataset comprised deeply sampled blood TCRbeta repertoires from subjects exposed to, actively infected with, or recovered from COVID-19. The samples were drawn from the first 160 participants of the ongoing ImmuneRACE study and from 950 to 1,500 subjects provided by 6 global collaborators. The sample metadata nearly always contained a de-identified subject ID, COVID-19 status, age in years and sex. The prospective study material was composed of cDNA or gDNA derived from T cells, B-cell-depleted T cells, or PBMCs. Where available, HLA class I and class II types were obtained from metadata supplied by the sample provider rather than from assay-based typing. The repertoires were released in a freely available public database intended as a resource for research on the immune response to SARS-CoV-2.

The investigation overall reported the following: The amount of clinical and demographic metadata varied by source and participant and was provided uncurated.

V is clipped by 3 bases and J by 9 bases, and the sequence between their germline boundaries is 11 bases long. The CDR3 has 12 amino acids, counting the end cysteine and phenylalanine. Only the CDR3 portion is preserved as DNA: 36 bases, with reading frame beginning at the first base. The germline V gene (reference sequence) specifies LGHDT as CDR1 and YNNKEL as CDR2. The clonotype comes from a human donor in a cohort sampled during active COVID-19. The chain was built from TRBV3-1 (or the pseudogene TRBV3-2) and TRBJ2-5; D gene: possibly TRBD2, on 6 matching bases. The source material was peripheral blood. CDR3 region: CASSQGAGPQYF. The nucleotide sequence reads as follows: TGTGCCAGCAGCCAGGGCGCGGGGCCCCAGTACTTC.